This TCR beta chain is drawn from a study of shared clonotypes between healthy human individuals. This table comes from immunoSEQ multiplex PCR, and its TCRdb copy is limited to in-frame clones, with some not included. Of about 1.1 million clones in the sample, approximately 80% were seen once. This CDR3 spans 14 amino acids. Trimming stripped 1 base from V and 7 bases from J, with 15 bases between. CDR1 is SGHRS, CDR2 YFSETQ, per germline. This receptor was obtained from a man in his late teens or twenties in good health. Some clones in this sample may be carry-over from other donors' samples. This chain connects TRBV5-1 to TRBJ2-7; D is perhaps TRBD1 (6 bases). Sequenced input: memory CD4+ T cells from PBMCs. Subset described: CD45RA-negative fraction. CDR3 sequence: CASSLSQGRSEQYF. CDR3 nucleotide sequence: TGCGCCAGCAGCTTGAGCCAGGGGCGCAGTGAGCAGTACTTC.